This TCR beta chain is from a study of cytomegalovirus exposure and HLA in healthy donors. Overall study: A later analysis reported the same platform for the 110 or so validation repertoires and the approximately 670 first-cohort repertoires.

General observations from the study: Cytomegalovirus status, reportedly, was diagnosed with high specificity and sensitivity by the classifier. Within the 120 or so validation repertoires, first-cohort TCR clusters tended to co-occur, according to a later analysis.

Sequencing used immunoSEQ multiplex PCR; TCRdb keeps in-frame clones, though not all of them. The data show 200,000 to 300,000 clones, around 88% seen once. As regards this clone: Its antigen is undetermined.

Sequencing was done on a sample of PBMCs. The sequence was obtained from a woman younger than 45 in good health and CMV-seropositive.

The CDR3 loop reads CASKKGVMNQPQHF. CDR3 nucleotides: TGTGCCAGCAAGAAGGGGGTGATGAATCAGCCCCAGCATTTT. The chain has TRBV28 and TRBJ1-5; perhaps TRBD1 as D (6 bases). From germline, CDR1 is MDHEN and CDR2 SYDVKM. Trimming cost V 7 bases and J 4 bases, with 14 bases left between them. The CDR3 has 14 residues.